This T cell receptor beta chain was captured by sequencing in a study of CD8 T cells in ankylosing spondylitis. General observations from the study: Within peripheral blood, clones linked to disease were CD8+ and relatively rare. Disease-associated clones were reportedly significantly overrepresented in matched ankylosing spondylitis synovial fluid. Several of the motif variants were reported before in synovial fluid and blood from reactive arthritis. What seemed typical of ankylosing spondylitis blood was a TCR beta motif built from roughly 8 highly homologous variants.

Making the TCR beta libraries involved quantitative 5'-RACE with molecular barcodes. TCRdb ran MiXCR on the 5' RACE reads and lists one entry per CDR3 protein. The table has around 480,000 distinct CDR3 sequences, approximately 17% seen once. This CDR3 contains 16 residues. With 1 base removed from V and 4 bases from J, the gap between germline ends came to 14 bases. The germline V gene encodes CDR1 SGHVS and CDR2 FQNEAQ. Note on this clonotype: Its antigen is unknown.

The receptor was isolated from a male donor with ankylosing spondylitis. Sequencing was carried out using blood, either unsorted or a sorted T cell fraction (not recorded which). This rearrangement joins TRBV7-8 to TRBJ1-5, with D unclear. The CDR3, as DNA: TGTGCCAGCAGCTTAGTCGGAACCCAGTCAAATCAGCCCCAGCATTTT. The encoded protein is CASSLVGTQSNQPQHF.